Below are 21 T cell receptor beta chains sequenced from a single sample in a study of beta chain features in type 1 diabetes. The study reverse transcribed the entire isolated RNA, so it sequenced expressed TCRB transcripts. Libraries were prepared by immunoSEQ multiplex PCR; TCRdb keeps only in-frame clonotypes and omits some of them. This sample has around 300,000 clones, with approximately 8.1% found just once. The sequencing input was central memory CD4+ T cells from blood. The source of these receptors is a woman aged 18-30 years in good health.

This clone came up a few times. This specimen includes other DNA sequences encoding the same CDR3. The chain combines TRBV7-9 with TRBJ2-5, with unresolved D. The CDR3 extends over 13 amino acids. Germline V gene lookup returns CDR1 SEHNR and CDR2 FQNEAQ (reference sequence). V was shortened by 6 bases and J by 0 bases, with 8 bases between the two germline ends. As DNA, the CDR3 is TGTGCCAGCAGTCTCGACAACCAAGAGACCCAGTACTTC. This encodes CASSLDNQETQYF.

This clone was recorded a few times. The chain joins TRBV11-2 to TRBJ1-2; 7 bases map to TRBD1. The CDR3 totals 13 residues. The germline gives CDR1 SGHAT, CDR2 FQNNGV. V dropped 3 bases and J dropped 8; count of bases not matched to a gene: 6. The CDR3 DNA follows: TGTGCCAGCAGCTTCCCGACAGGGCAAGGCTACACCTTC. Its translation is CASSFPTGQGYTF.

J is TRBJ1-1 and V is TRBV2; no clear D. This CDR3 region has 14 residues. Germline V gene lookup returns CDR1 SNHLY and CDR2 FYNNEI. V lost 0 bases, J lost 4 bases, and 9 bases lay in between. Written as DNA, the CDR3 is TGTGCCAGCAGTGAAGCGATACGGGGCACTGAAGCTTTCTTT. Translation: CASSEAIRGTEAFF.

This clone was counted a few times. The chain combines TRBV7-9 with TRBJ2-7, with a possible D match to TRBD1 (5 bases). Germline CDR1 reads SEHNR; CDR2 reads FQNEAQ (reference sequence). Trimming pared 3 bases from V and 3 bases from J, leaving 12 bases between. The CDR3 has 14 residues. The CDR3 nucleotides are TGTGCCAGCAGCTTTGGTGGGGCCGACTACGAGCAGTACTTC. Amino acids: CASSFGGADYEQYF.

The V and J genes are TRBV5-1 and TRBJ1-6; D is unresolved. V lost 4 bases to trimming and J lost 5 bases, with 4 bases between them. Looked up from germline, CDR1 is SGHRS and CDR2 is YFSETQ. This CDR3 is built from 12 residues. CDR3: CASSQDNSPLHF. The CDR3 DNA sequence: TGCGCCAGCAGCCAAGATAATTCACCCCTCCACTTT.

The CDR3 DNA sequence: TGTGCCAGCAGCGTAGCTTACGAGGTCGGGAGGGCTGGAAACACCATATATTTT. Protein product: CASSVAYEVGRAGNTIYF. The J gene is TRBJ1-3, the V gene TRBV9; no clear D gene. V lost 0 bases and J lost 2, with 18 bases in between. The CDR3 sequence is 18 residues long. The germline CDR1 and CDR2 sequences are SGDLS and YYNGEE.

Only a few counts were recorded for this clone. V usage is TRBV28 and J usage is TRBJ1-6; D is possibly TRBD1 (5 bases). This CDR3 has 14 amino acids. Germline lookup yields CDR1 MDHEN and CDR2 SYDVKM. V dropped 6 bases and J dropped 7 bases, with 13 bases sitting between them. In nucleotides, the CDR3 is TGTGCCAGCAGAACTGGGACTGGGAATTCACCCCTCCACTTT. Protein product: CASRTGTGNSPLHF.

This chain uses TRBV5-1 with TRBJ2-6; tentatively, D is TRBD1 (6 bases). Trimming left V 1 base short and J 0 bases short, with 11 bases between. The CDR3 totals 17 residues. Germline values: CDR1 SGHRS, CDR2 YFSETQ. The CDR3 DNA is TGCGCCAGCAGCTTGTCAGGGGCGGGCTCTGGGGCCAACGTCCTGACTTTC. Translation: CASSLSGAGSGANVLTF. Full variable domain (rest looked up from reference TRBV5-1 and TRBJ2-6): KAGVTQTPRYLIKTRGQQVTLSCSPISGHRSVSWYQQTPGQGLQFLFEYFSETQRNKGNFPGRFSGRQFSNSRSEMNVSTLELGDSALYLCASSLSGAGSGANVLTFGAGSRLTVL.

V gene TRBV19 combines with J gene TRBJ2-7; TRBD2 might be the D (6 bases). CDR1 LNHDA and CDR2 SQIVND come from the germline V gene (reference sequence). The CDR3 runs to 13 residues. The germline V and J ends were trimmed by 4 bases and 4 bases, with 11 bases remaining between them. This CDR3 reads CASSKRLVYEQYV. The CDR3 DNA reads TGTGCCAGTAGTAAGCGACTAGTATACGAGCAGTACGTC.

V gene TRBV6-6 combines with J gene TRBJ1-5; 9 bases match TRBD1. CDR3 length equals 15 residues. V lost 2 bases and J lost 5; bases outside the gene matches: 4. The germline gives CDR1 MNHNY, CDR2 SVGAGI (reference sequence). CDR3 region: CASSYGDRDYQPQHF. In nucleotides, the CDR3 is TGTGCCAGCAGTTACGGGGACAGGGACTATCAGCCCCAGCATTTT.

In this sample, this clone turned up a few times. V gene TRBV7-2 combines with J gene TRBJ2-7; D gene unclear. The CDR3 covers 15 residues. Trimming removed 3 bases from V and 0 bases from J, with 12 bases in between. Germline CDR1 and CDR2: SGHTA and FQGNSA. CDR3 in DNA: TGTGCCAGCAGCTTGAACGGCAAACACTCCTACGAGCAGTACTTC. This codes for CASSLNGKHSYEQYF. The variable domain in full, with the rest retrieved from reference TRBV7-2 and TRBJ2-7, is GAGVSQSPSNKVTEKGKDVELRCDPISGHTALYWYRQSLGQGLEFLIYFQGNSAPDKSGLPSDRFSAERTGGSVSTLTIQRTQQEDSAVYLCASSLNGKHSYEQYFGPGTRLTVT.

A note on this clone: A much larger clone sits a single nucleotide away, making a read error possible. V and J are TRBV11-3 and TRBJ1-5; the D gene is possibly TRBD1 (5 bases). The V gene's germline CDR1 is SGHNT and CDR2 YENEEA. The CDR3 runs 14 residues. V was clipped by 1 base and J by 4 bases, with 8 bases between them. CDR3 protein: CASSLVGGNQPQHF. CDR3 sequence (DNA): TGTGCCAGCAGCTTAGTTGGGGGGAATCAGCCCCAGCATTTT. Complete variable domain (other parts from reference TRBV11-3 and TRBJ1-5): EAGVVQSPRYKIIEKKQPVAFWCNPISGHNTLYWYLQNLGQGPELLIRYENEEAVDDSQLPKDRFSAERLKGVDSTLKIQPAELGDSAVYLCASSLVGGNQPQHFGDGTRLSIL.

The V call is TRBV9, the J call TRBJ2-2; either TRBD1 or TRBD2 may fit D (5 bases each). Per the germline V gene, CDR1 is SGDLS and CDR2 is YYNGEE. The V end lost 2 bases, the J end lost 3 bases, and 11 bases lay between the germline ends. This CDR3 region has 15 residues. CDR3 bases: TGTGCCAGCAGCGTGGGGCAGGGACACACCGGGGAGCTGTTTTTT. This translates into CASSVGQGHTGELFF.

The J gene is TRBJ1-4, the V gene TRBV6-6; TRBD1 is a possible D gene (5 bases). Trimming removed 6 bases from V and 7 bases from J, with 21 bases in between. The CDR3 totals 16 residues. CDR1 is MNHNY, CDR2 SVGAGI, per germline (reference sequence). CDR3 sequence reads: CASSLGRAVGGEKLFF. The CDR3 nucleotides read TGTGCCAGCAGCTTGGGCAGGGCAGTAGGAGGTGAAAAACTGTTTTTT.

The rearrangement links TRBV21-1 to TRBJ2-7; the table's D call, TRBD2, has no DNA check behind it. TRBV21-1 is a listed pseudogene. The CDR3 spans 14 residues. The DNA for the CDR3 is TGTGCCAGCAGCCCCCGTGGACTAATGGGGGAGCAGTACGTC. Protein product: CASSPRGLMGEQYV.

This clone was observed a few times. The chain has TRBV2 and TRBJ2-7; D might be TRBD1 (5 bases). The CDR3 contains 14 residues. V was pared by 4 bases and J by 3 bases, with 13 bases between. CDR1 is SNHLY, CDR2 FYNNEI, per germline. CDR3 in amino acids: CASSARGQGYEQYF. The CDR3, as DNA: TGTGCCAGCAGTGCCCGAGGACAAGGCTACGAGCAGTACTTC.

In this sample, this clone turned up many times. The rearrangement links TRBV19 to TRBJ1-2, with D unclear. The germline CDR1 and CDR2 sequences are LNHDA and SQIVND (reference sequence). The V end was cut by 4 bases, the J end by 4 bases, with 10 bases between. The CDR3 runs to 13 residues. Written as DNA, the CDR3 is TGTGCCAGTAGTAATAGCGCTGGCTATGGCTACACCTTC. Its protein product is CASSNSAGYGYTF.

The V and J genes are TRBV18 and TRBJ2-7; 9 nucleotides agree with TRBD1. Germline assignment: CDR1 KGHSH and CDR2 LQKENI. The CDR3 consists of 14 residues. Trimming cost V 4 bases and J 3 bases; bases outside gene matches: 4. The CDR3 DNA reads as TGTGCCAGCTCACACCCGGGACAGGGCTACGAGCAGTACTTC. Protein: CASSHPGQGYEQYF.

This clone has a handful of counts. The chain couples TRBV10-2 to TRBJ2-7; 7 bases fit TRBD2. The V gene's germline CDR1 is WSHSY and CDR2 SAAADI. V gave up 8 bases and J gave up 1 base; unmatched junction bases: 8. The CDR3 spans 14 residues. The CDR3 sequence is CASVAGLSSYEQYF. Here the CDR3 DNA reads TGCGCCAGCGTTGCGGGACTATCTTCCTACGAGCAGTACTTC.

This clone was observed a few times. The genes are TRBV15 and TRBJ1-1; 7 bases match TRBD1. With 0 bases clipped from V and 11 bases from J, the junction kept 6 bases outside the gene matches. The V gene's germline CDR1 is LNHNV and CDR2 YYDKDF (reference sequence). CDR3 size: 13 residues. The CDR3, as DNA: TGTGCCACCAGCAGAGACGGGACAGAAAGGGCTTTCTTT. Translated: CATSRDGTERAFF.

This chain uses TRBV6-5 with TRBJ2-2; D unclear. Germline CDR1 reads MNHEY; CDR2 reads SVGAGI. The CDR3 loop spans 15 amino acids. V lost 6 bases to trimming and J lost 6 bases, with 17 bases between them. As DNA, the CDR3 is TGTGCCAGCAGAACGGTCGACTTTACCTCCGGGGAGCTGTTTTTT. Its translation: CASRTVDFTSGELFF.